Presented here are 7 T cell receptor beta chains from one specimen sequenced in a study of cytotoxic CD8 clonotypes in ibrutinib-treated CLL. Using immunoSEQ multiplex PCR, the repertoire was profiled, and TCRdb retains in-frame clones only, with some absent. The sample yields roughly 220,000 clones, just under 80% seen once. The sample here was PBMCs, taken after 12 months of ibrutinib treatment. The source is a human donor with chronic lymphocytic leukemia.

V and J are TRBV13 and TRBJ2-1; perhaps TRBD2 as D (5 bases). V lost 6 bases and J lost 8, with 11 bases in between. The CDR3 extends over 12 amino acids. Looked up from germline, CDR1 is PRHDT and CDR2 is FYEKMQ (reference sequence). The CDR3 loop reads CASRFRGDEQFF. For the CDR3, the DNA is TGTGCCAGCAGGTTCCGGGGAGATGAGCAGTTCTTC.

J is TRBJ1-4 and V is TRBV29-1; unclear D gene. Trimming pared 2 bases from V and 4 bases from J, leaving 11 bases between. Germline CDR1 is SQVTM and CDR2 is ANQGSEA. The CDR3 sequence is 14 residues long. As DNA, the CDR3 is TGCAGCGTTGAAACGCCATTGAATAATGAAAAACTGTTTTTT. Protein sequence: CSVETPLNNEKLFF.

This clone was counted only a few times. This chain uses TRBV10-1 with TRBJ2-7; no definite D call. From germline, CDR1 is WNHNN and CDR2 SYGVQD (reference sequence). The V gene lost 3 bases and the J gene lost 2 bases, with 8 bases spanning the gap. The CDR3 runs to 13 residues. The CDR3 region has the DNA TGCGCCAGCAGTGACGGATTCCCCTACGAGCAGTACTTC. Translation gives CASSDGFPYEQYF.

This sequence joins TRBV5-1 and TRBJ2-5; D is unclear. The germline V gene encodes CDR1 SGHRS and CDR2 YFSETQ. Trimming took off 4 bases at V and 5 bases at J, with 9 bases between the two ends. There are 12 residues in the CDR3. DNA of the CDR3: TGCGCCAGCAGCCCAATGAAGGAGACCCAGTACTTC. Protein sequence: CASSPMKETQYF.

The gene calls are TRBV7-3 and TRBJ2-3; perhaps TRBD1 as D (6 bases). CDR1 is SGHTA and CDR2 is FQGTGA in the germline V gene. Trimming shortened V by 5 bases and J by 5 bases, and 17 bases separated the two germline ends. The CDR3 sequence is 15 residues long. CDR3 bases: TGTGCCAGCAGCACCTCAGGGGTTTATCTAGATACGCAGTATTTT. As protein: CASSTSGVYLDTQYF.

V is TRBV5-1 and J is TRBJ1-2; a possible D gene is TRBD1 (6 bases). CDR1 is SGHRS, CDR2 YFSETQ, per germline. The CDR3 is made up of 15 amino acids. V gave up 4 bases and J gave up 4 bases, with 17 bases separating them. Written as DNA, the CDR3 is TGCGCCAGCAGCCCCGGAGGGGGGCAGCTCTATGGCTACACCTTC. It specifies CASSPGGGQLYGYTF.

J is TRBJ2-1 and V is TRBV5-1, with D unresolved. Germline V lookup: CDR1 SGHRS, CDR2 YFSETQ. The CDR3 is 13 amino acids. Trimming pared 0 bases from V and 6 bases from J, leaving 7 bases between. CDR3 nucleotide sequence: TGCGCCAGCAGCTTGGTGGAGTTCAATGAGCAGTTCTTC. This translates into CASSLVEFNEQFF.